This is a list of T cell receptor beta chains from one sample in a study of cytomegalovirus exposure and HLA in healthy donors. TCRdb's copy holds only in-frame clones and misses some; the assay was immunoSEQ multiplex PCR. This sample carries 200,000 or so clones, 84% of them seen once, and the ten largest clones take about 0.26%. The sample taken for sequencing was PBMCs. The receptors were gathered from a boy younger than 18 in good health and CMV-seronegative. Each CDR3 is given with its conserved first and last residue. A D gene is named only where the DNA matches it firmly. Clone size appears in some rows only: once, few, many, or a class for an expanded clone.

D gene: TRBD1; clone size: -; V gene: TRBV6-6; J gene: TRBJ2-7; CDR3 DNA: TGTGCCAGCAGTTTAGGGACAGGGGGCTCCTACGAGCAGTACTTC; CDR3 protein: CASSLGTGGSYEQYF
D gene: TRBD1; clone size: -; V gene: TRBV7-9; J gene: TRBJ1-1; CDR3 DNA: TGTGCCAGCATCAGGGGGCGGGACAACACTGAAGCTTTCTTT; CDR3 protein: CASIRGRDNTEAFF
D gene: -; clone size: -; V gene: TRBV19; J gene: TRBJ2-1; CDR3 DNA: TGTGCCAGTAGTATATCCGCCGGGGGATACAATGAGCAGTTCTTC; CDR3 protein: CASSISAGGYNEQFF
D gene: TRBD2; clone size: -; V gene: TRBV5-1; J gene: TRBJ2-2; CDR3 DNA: TGCGCCAGCAGCCCTAGGGACTATACCGGGGAGCTGTTTTTT; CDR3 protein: CASSPRDYTGELFF
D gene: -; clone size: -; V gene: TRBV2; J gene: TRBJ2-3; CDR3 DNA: TGTGCCAGCAGTGAGGTCGCAGGGCCCACAGATACGCAGTATTTT; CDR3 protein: CASSEVAGPTDTQYF
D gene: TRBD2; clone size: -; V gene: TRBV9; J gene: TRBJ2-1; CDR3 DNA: TGTGCCAGCAGCCAGACGGGGGGGTACAATGAGCAGTTCTTC; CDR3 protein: CASSQTGGYNEQFF
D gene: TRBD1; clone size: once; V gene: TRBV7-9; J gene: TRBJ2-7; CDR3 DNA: TGTGCCAGCAGCTTAGCTTGGGACAGATCCTACGAGCAGTACTTC; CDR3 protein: CASSLAWDRSYEQYF
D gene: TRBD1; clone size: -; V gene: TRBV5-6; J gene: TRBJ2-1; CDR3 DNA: TGTGCCAGCGGCTCGACTGGGACAGGGTTTATCAATGAGCAGTTCTTC; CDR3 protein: CASGSTGTGFINEQFF
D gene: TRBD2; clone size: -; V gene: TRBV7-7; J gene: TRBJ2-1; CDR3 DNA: TGTGCTAGCAGCTTGAAGATGACTAGCGGGGGGGCTGTGCATGAGCAGTTCTTC; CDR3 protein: CASSLKMTSGGAVHEQFF
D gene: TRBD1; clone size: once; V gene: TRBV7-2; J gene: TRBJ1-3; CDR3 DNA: TGTGCCAGCAGGGGACAGTCGGTGGGAAACACCATATATTTT; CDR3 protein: CASRGQSVGNTIYF
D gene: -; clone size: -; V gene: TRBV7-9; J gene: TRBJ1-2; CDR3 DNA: TGTGCCAGCAGCTCCGACCCCGGGAATGGCTACACCTTC; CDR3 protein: CASSSDPGNGYTF
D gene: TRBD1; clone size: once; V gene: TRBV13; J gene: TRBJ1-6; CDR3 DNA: TGTGCCAGCAGCCATGACAGGGTTAATTCACCCCTCCACTTT; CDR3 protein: CASSHDRVNSPLHF
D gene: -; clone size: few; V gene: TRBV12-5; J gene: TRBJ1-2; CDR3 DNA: TGTGCTAGTGGTTTGGTAGAGTCAAGAGCTGGCTACACCTTC; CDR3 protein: CASGLVESRAGYTF
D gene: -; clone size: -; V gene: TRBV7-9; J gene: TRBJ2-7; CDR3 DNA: TGTGCCAGCAGCTTAGAGTACAGTCCCGCCGAGCAGTACTTC; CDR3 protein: CASSLEYSPAEQYF
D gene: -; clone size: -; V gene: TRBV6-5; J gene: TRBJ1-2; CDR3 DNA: TGTGCCAGCAGCGGGGGGGCGGATGGCTACACCTTC; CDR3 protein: CASSGGADGYTF
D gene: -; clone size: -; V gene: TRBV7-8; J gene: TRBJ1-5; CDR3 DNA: TGTGCCAGCAGCTTGGGGACAATAGCTTTCGAGCAGCCCCAGCATTTT; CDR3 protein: CASSLGTIAFEQPQHF
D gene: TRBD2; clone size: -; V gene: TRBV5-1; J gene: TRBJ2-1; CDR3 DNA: TGCGCCAGCAGCCACGGACTAGCGGGAGGGATGTTCAATGAGCAGTTCTTC; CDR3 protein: CASSHGLAGGMFNEQFF
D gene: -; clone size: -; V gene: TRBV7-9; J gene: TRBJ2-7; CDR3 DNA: TGTGCCAGCAGCTTAGTCAGGGGTGGAGGTAGCGAGCAGTACTTC; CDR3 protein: CASSLVRGGGSEQYF
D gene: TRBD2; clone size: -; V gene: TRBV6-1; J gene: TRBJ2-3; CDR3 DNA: TGTGCCAGCAGTGCGAAACTAGCGGGAGGCTTAATTACTAGCACAGATACGCAGTATTTT; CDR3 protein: CASSAKLAGGLITSTDTQYF
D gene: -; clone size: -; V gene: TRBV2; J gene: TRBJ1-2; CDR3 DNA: TGTGCCAGCAGCCAGGGGACGGAAGGGGAAGGCTACACCTTC; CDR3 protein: CASSQGTEGEGYTF
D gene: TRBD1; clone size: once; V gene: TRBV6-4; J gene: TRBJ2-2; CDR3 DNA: TGTGCCAGCAGCCCCTCCGGGACAGGGAACACCGGGGAGCTGTTTTTT; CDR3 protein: CASSPSGTGNTGELFF
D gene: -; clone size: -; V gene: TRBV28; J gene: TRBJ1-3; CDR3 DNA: TGTGCCAGCAGTTTTTCTCAACAGCCCTCTGGAAACACCATATATTTT; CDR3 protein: CASSFSQQPSGNTIYF
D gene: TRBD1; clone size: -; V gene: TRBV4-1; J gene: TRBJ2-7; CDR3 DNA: TGCGCCAGCAGCCAAGAGACAGGGAAAGGGCAGTACTTC; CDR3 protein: CASSQETGKGQYF
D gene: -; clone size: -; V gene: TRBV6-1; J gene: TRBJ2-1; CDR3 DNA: TGTGCCAGCAGGCGTACAGGGAAGGGGAATGAGCAGTTCTTC; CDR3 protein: CASRRTGKGNEQFF
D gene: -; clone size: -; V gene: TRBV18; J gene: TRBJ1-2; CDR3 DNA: TGTGCCAGCTCACGACGAGATTCGGACTCGGGGGTACGAGACTATGGCTACACCTTC; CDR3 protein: CASSRRDSDSGVRDYGYTF
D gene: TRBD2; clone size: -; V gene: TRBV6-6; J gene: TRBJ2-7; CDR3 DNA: TGTGCCAGCAGTTACACTAGCGGGAGCCCATACGAGCAGTACTTC; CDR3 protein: CASSYTSGSPYEQYF
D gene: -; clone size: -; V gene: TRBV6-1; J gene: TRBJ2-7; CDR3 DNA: TGTGCCAGCAGTTCTGAAACTTGGTACGAGCAGTACTTC; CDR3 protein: CASSSETWYEQYF
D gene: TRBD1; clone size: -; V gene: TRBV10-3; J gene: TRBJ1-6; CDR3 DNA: TGTGCCATCAGGGACAGGCCCATGAATTCACCCCTCCACTTT; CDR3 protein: CAIRDRPMNSPLHF
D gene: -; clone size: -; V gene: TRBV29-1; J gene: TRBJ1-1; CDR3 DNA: TGCAGCGTTGAAAAGCGACAGGATTACACTGAAGCTTTCTTT; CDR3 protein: CSVEKRQDYTEAFF
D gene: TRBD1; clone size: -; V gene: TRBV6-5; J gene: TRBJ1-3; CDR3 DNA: TGTGCCAGCAGCAAGACAGGGGCTGGAAACACCATATATTTT; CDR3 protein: CASSKTGAGNTIYF
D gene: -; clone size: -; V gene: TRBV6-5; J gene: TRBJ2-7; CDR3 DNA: TGTGCCAGCAGTAGACTAGCAGGGGTGTACGAGCAGTACTTC; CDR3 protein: CASSRLAGVYEQYF
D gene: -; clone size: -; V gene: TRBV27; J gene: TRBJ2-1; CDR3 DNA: TGTGCCAGCAGTTTATCGGTTACAGTGCGACCTAATGAGCAGTTCTTC; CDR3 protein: CASSLSVTVRPNEQFF
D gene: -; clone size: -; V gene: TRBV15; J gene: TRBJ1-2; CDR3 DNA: TGTGCCACCAGCAGAGCAGGACAGATGGCCTATGGCTACACCTTC; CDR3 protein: CATSRAGQMAYGYTF
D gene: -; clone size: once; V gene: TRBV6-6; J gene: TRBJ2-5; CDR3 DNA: TGTGCCAGCACCGACGCCGGCGGGCAAGAGACCCAGTACTTC; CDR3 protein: CASTDAGGQETQYF
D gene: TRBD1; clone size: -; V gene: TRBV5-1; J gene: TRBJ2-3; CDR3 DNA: TGCGCCAGCAGCTTGGAGGGACAGGGGGTATACACAGATACGCAGTATTTT; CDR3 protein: CASSLEGQGVYTDTQYF
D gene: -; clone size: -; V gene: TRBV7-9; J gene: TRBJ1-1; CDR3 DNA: TGTGCCAGCAGCGGCGGACAGAACACTGAAGCTTTCTTT; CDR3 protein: CASSGGQNTEAFF
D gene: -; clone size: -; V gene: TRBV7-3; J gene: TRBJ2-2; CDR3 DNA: TGTGCCAGCAGCTTGCACCCGACAGGAAATTCCGGGGAGCTGTTTTTT; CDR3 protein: CASSLHPTGNSGELFF
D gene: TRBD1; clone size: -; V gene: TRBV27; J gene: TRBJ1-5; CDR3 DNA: TGTGCCAGCAGCCGAACTCCGGGACAGGGGGCGTCAATATATCAGCCCCAGCATTTT; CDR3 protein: CASSRTPGQGASIYQPQHF
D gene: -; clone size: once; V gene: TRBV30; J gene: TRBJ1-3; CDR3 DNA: TGTGCCTGGACAGGGGAAGTTAGGAACACCATATATTTT; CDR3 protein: CAWTGEVRNTIYF
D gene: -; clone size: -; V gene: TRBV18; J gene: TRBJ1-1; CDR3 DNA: TGTGCCAGCTCACCCAAGACAGGGAACACTGAAGCTTTCTTT; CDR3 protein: CASSPKTGNTEAFF
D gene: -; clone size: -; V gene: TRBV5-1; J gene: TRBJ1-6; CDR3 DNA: TGCGCCAGCAGCCCGGGGGGCCCCTATAATTCACCCCTCCACTTT; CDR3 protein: CASSPGGPYNSPLHF
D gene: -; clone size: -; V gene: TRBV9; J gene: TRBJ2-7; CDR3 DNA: TGTGCCAGCAGCGGCGACTCCGGGGAGCAGTACTTC; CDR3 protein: CASSGDSGEQYF
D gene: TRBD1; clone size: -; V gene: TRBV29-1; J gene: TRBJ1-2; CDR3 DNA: TGCAGCGTTGAAGGCGTGGGACAGGGGGCGAGGCGTGGCTACACCTTC; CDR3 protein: CSVEGVGQGARRGYTF
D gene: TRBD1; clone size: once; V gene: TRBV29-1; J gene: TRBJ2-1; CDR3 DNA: TGCAGCGTTTGGGACAGCTCACGCGATGAGCAGTTCTTC; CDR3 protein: CSVWDSSRDEQFF
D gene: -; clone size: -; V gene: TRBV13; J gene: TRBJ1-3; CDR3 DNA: TGTGCCAGCAGCTCTAGCACAGGGCCGGCCGGAAACACCATATATTTT; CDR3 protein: CASSSSTGPAGNTIYF
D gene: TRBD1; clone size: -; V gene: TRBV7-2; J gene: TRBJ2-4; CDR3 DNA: TGTGCCAGCAGCCAAACCCCCCGGGGACAGCTAGCCAAAAACATTCAGTACTTC; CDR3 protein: CASSQTPRGQLAKNIQYF
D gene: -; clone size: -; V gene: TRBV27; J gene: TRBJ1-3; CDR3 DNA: TGTGCCAGCAGTTTAGTTGCGGGGGCCGACACCATATATTTT; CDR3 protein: CASSLVAGADTIYF
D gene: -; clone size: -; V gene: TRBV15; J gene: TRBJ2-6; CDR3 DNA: TGTGCCACCAGCAGGCGACAGTTGGGGGCCAACGTCCTGACTTTC; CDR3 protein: CATSRRQLGANVLTF
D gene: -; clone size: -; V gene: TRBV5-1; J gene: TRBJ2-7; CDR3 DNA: TGCGCCAGCAGCTTCTCGCAGGGGAACTACGAGCAGTACTTC; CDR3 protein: CASSFSQGNYEQYF
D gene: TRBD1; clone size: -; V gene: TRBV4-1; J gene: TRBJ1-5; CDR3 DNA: TGCGCCAGCAGCCTTCAGGGGGACAATCAGCCCCAGCATTTT; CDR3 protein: CASSLQGDNQPQHF
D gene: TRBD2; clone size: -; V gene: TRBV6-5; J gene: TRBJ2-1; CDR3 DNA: TGTGCCAGCAGTTACTTTGGGGGAGGGCCCTACAATGAGCAGTTCTTC; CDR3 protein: CASSYFGGGPYNEQFF
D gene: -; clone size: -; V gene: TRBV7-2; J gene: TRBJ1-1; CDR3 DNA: TGTGCCAGCAGCTTAAAGACAGGGAACACTGAAGCTTTCTTT; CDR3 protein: CASSLKTGNTEAFF
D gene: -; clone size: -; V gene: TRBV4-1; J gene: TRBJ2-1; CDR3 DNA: TGCGCCAGCAGCCAAGAATTCAGGCTAGCCACCCATGAGCAGTTCTTC; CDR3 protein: CASSQEFRLATHEQFF